The 5 T cell receptor beta chains below were found in one sample sequenced in a study of CD8 T cells in ankylosing spondylitis. Points from the study as a whole: Among TCR beta sequences, a motif of under ten highly homologous variants appeared characteristic of ankylosing spondylitis blood.

TCRdb redid the calling of the 5' RACE reads with MiXCR, one entry per CDR3 protein. The data contain 350,000 to 450,000 distinct CDR3 sequences, roughly 26% of them seen just once; the ten biggest clones take up 0.89%. These TCRs are of unknown antigen specificity. The sequenced sample consisted of blood, either unsorted or a sorted T cell fraction (not recorded which). The receptors derive from a male donor with ankylosing spondylitis.

V gene TRBV6-1 combines with J gene TRBJ1-3; D gene ambiguous. Germline assignment: CDR1 MNHNS and CDR2 SASEGT. The V and J ends lost 6 bases and 3 bases respectively, with 12 bases between them. The CDR3 is 14 residues long. CDR3 sequence (DNA): TGTGCCAGCAGGGAGAAGGGCCTTGGAAACACCATATATTTT. It specifies CASREKGLGNTIYF.

This chain links TRBV19 with TRBJ1-1; TRBD1 matches 9 bases. CDR3 size: 13 residues. V lost 7 bases to trimming and J lost 9 bases; unmatched junction nucleotides: 9. Germline V CDR1 and CDR2: LNHDA, SQIVND (reference sequence). CDR3 protein: CASTMDRGSQAFF. The CDR3 bases are TGTGCCAGTACAATGGACAGGGGATCGCAAGCTTTCTTT.

This clonotype was counted between two and nine times. This chain joins TRBV3-1 and TRBJ2-7, with D hard to call. CDR3 length equals 14 residues. The germline gives CDR1 LGHDT, CDR2 YNNKEL (reference sequence). Trimming stripped 2 bases from V and 4 bases from J, with 12 bases between. The CDR3 DNA is TGTGCCAGCAGCCAAAATCGAGCCCCATACGAGCAGTACTTC. Translated: CASSQNRAPYEQYF.

This clonotype was detected a few times. The chain is built from TRBV7-2 and TRBJ2-7; 7 nucleotides align to TRBD2. CDR1 and CDR2 from the germline V gene are SGHTA and FQGNSA. Germline trimming cut 5 bases from V and 6 bases from J; bases unmatched to any gene: 4. The CDR3 is 12 amino acids. The CDR3 here is CASSPWTSEQYF. DNA for the CDR3: TGTGCCAGCAGCCCCTGGACTAGCGAGCAGTACTTC.

This clonotype occurred a few times. The chain links TRBV5-6 to TRBJ2-5; 7 nucleotides match TRBD1. V trimming: 2 bases; J trimming: 2 bases; junction bases outside the gene matches: 9. Germline CDR1 and CDR2: SGHDT and YYEEEE. The CDR3 is made up of 16 amino acids. The CDR3 is CASSFRPHRGQETQYF. The CDR3 DNA sequence: TGTGCCAGCAGCTTCCGCCCACACAGGGGACAAGAGACCCAGTACTTC.